These T cell receptor beta chains were read from a single sample in a study of radiation and T cells in renal cell carcinoma. Assay: immunoSEQ multiplex PCR; the TCRdb copy retains only in-frame clones and omits some. This sample has some 100,000 clones; 82% occur once, and the top ten carry around 6.3%. This specimen was blood, taken from a patient whose treatment included radiotherapy and nephrectomy. The receptors derive from a man aged 55 to 70 with renal cell carcinoma. CDR3s include the opening cysteine and the closing phenylalanine or tryptophan. The order of the fields is V gene, J gene, clone size, D gene, CDR3 protein, CDR3 DNA. D genes are given only for firm matches. Part of the rows lack a size; the others show once, few, many or a class for expanded clones.

v_gene: TRBV7-2; j_gene: TRBJ2-1; abundance: NA; d_gene: TRBD2; CDR3aa: CASSLAGLGEQFF; CDR3nt: TGTGCCAGCAGCTTAGCGGGACTAGGTGAGCAGTTCTTC
v_gene: TRBV7-9; j_gene: TRBJ2-3; abundance: NA; d_gene: NA; CDR3aa: CASNRRGAANTQYF; CDR3nt: TGTGCCAGCAACCGTAGGGGGGCGGCCAACACGCAGTATTTT
v_gene: TRBV19; j_gene: TRBJ2-1; abundance: NA; d_gene: TRBD2; CDR3aa: CASSPGTSLSDEQFF; CDR3nt: TGTGCCAGTAGCCCCGGGACTAGCCTCTCGGATGAGCAGTTCTTC
v_gene: TRBV2; j_gene: TRBJ1-5; abundance: NA; d_gene: TRBD1; CDR3aa: CASTGGQISNQPQHF; CDR3nt: TGTGCCAGCACTGGGGGACAGATTAGCAATCAGCCCCAGCATTTT
v_gene: TRBV5-1; j_gene: TRBJ2-5; abundance: NA; d_gene: NA; CDR3aa: CASSSDSPKETQYF; CDR3nt: TGCGCCAGCAGCTCGGACAGCCCCAAAGAGACCCAGTACTTC
v_gene: TRBV15; j_gene: TRBJ2-7; abundance: NA; d_gene: TRBD2; CDR3aa: CATSRDRVAGGTYEQYF; CDR3nt: TGTGCCACCAGCAGAGATAGGGTAGCGGGAGGGACCTACGAGCAGTACTTC
v_gene: TRBV6-6; j_gene: TRBJ2-3; abundance: NA; d_gene: TRBD2; CDR3aa: CASRGSGRAGDTQYF; CDR3nt: TGTGCCAGCAGGGGAAGCGGGAGGGCCGGAGATACGCAGTATTTT
v_gene: TRBV30; j_gene: TRBJ1-4; abundance: NA; d_gene: NA; CDR3aa: CAWSQGTFNEKLFF; CDR3nt: TGTGCCTGGAGTCAAGGGACCTTTAATGAAAAACTGTTTTTT
v_gene: TRBV4-1; j_gene: TRBJ2-7; abundance: once; d_gene: TRBD1; CDR3aa: CASSQADRGWMWEQYF; CDR3nt: TGCGCCAGCAGCCAAGCTGACAGGGGATGGATGTGGGAGCAGTACTTC
v_gene: TRBV29-1; j_gene: TRBJ2-6; abundance: NA; d_gene: TRBD1; CDR3aa: CSVRTGGLSGANVLTF; CDR3nt: TGCAGCGTCCGGACAGGGGGGCTCTCTGGGGCCAACGTCCTGACTTTC